The rows below give T cell receptor beta chains drawn from one sample of a study of identical twins. Each CDR3 protein gets one entry after TCRdb re-called the 5' RACE reads with MiXCR. The profile shows around 550,000 distinct CDR3 sequences, about 16% of them singletons. This sample was shared with a second study, whose subject was yellow fever vaccine responses in identical twins.

Material: CD4+ T cells sorted from blood. These receptors all stem from a woman in her late teens or twenties in good health. Each CDR3 is given with its conserved first and last residue. The order of the fields is V gene, D gene, J gene, clone size, CDR3 protein, CDR3 DNA. The D gene is left open where the match is weak. Only part of the rows carry a size: once, few, many, or a class if the clone is expanded.

TRBV20-1	NA	TRBJ2-3	few	CSAQLTPSTDTQYF	TGCAGTGCCCAGCTGACCCCTAGCACAGATACGCAGTATTTT
TRBV12-3/TRBV12-4	TRBD1	TRBJ2-2	few	CTSSQRTGAKITGELFF	TGTACCAGCAGTCAGCGGACAGGGGCGAAGATCACCGGGGAGCTGTTTTTT
TRBV25-1	TRBD2	TRBJ2-1	NA	CASSDFPGGRNNEQFF	TGTGCCAGCAGTGATTTTCCGGGCGGGAGGAACAATGAGCAGTTCTTC
TRBV11-2	NA	TRBJ2-1	NA	CAGSRGTAPYNEQFF	TGTGCCGGCAGCCGCGGGACAGCCCCCTACAATGAGCAGTTCTTC
TRBV4-1	NA	TRBJ2-3	NA	CASSQGEGAMFTDTQYF	TGCGCCAGCAGCCAAGGGGAGGGGGCCATGTTCACAGATACGCAGTATTTT
TRBV20-1	NA	TRBJ2-3	many	CSGQILSTDTQYF	TGCAGTGGGCAGATCCTTAGCACAGATACGCAGTATTTT
TRBV29-1	NA	TRBJ1-3	NA	CSVASGGGNTIYF	TGCAGCGTTGCGTCGGGAGGTGGAAACACCATATATTTT
TRBV29-1	TRBD2	TRBJ2-7	NA	CSVRTSAPYEQYF	TGCAGCGTCCGGACTAGCGCCCCCTACGAGCAGTACTTC
TRBV7-8	TRBD2	TRBJ2-5	few	CASSLDGQAGNQETQYF	TGTGCCAGCAGCTTAGATGGCCAAGCGGGAAACCAAGAGACCCAGTACTTC
TRBV6-1	NA	TRBJ2-3	few	CASRGRDLTDTQYF	TGTGCCAGCAGAGGTCGGGACCTAACAGATACGCAGTATTTT
TRBV12-3/TRBV12-4	TRBD1	TRBJ2-7	many	CASSLFQGALEQYF	TGTGCCAGCAGTTTATTCCAGGGGGCGCTTGAGCAGTACTTC
TRBV24-1	NA	TRBJ2-7	many	CATSDSGALYEQYF	TGTGCCACCAGTGACTCCGGGGCCCTCTACGAGCAGTACTTC
TRBV12-3/TRBV12-4	TRBD1	TRBJ2-5	NA	CASSSTGGSETQYF	TGTGCCAGCAGTTCCACAGGGGGTTCAGAGACCCAGTACTTC
TRBV20-1	NA	TRBJ1-5	NA	CSARDHRASGQPQHF	TGCAGTGCTAGAGATCATAGGGCCAGCGGACAGCCCCAGCATTTT
TRBV5-1	NA	TRBJ2-1	few	CASSLKTESYNEQFF	TGCGCCAGCAGCTTGAAGACTGAATCCTACAATGAGCAGTTCTTC
TRBV20-1	NA	TRBJ2-2	few	CSAPLGGINTGELFF	TGCAGTGCCCCTTTAGGGGGGATCAACACCGGGGAGCTGTTTTTT
TRBV20-1	TRBD2	TRBJ2-1	few	CSARLLAAEQFF	TGCAGTGCTAGACTCCTAGCGGCTGAGCAGTTCTTC